The clone carrying this T cell receptor (beta chain) appeared many times. Its antigen remains unidentified. The data originate from a study of neurological immune-mediated disorders. PBMCs stored at -80 C, 2 million in total, were the source of the unsorted libraries. Findings and caveats of the study: HTLV-1-associated myelopathy had the most TCR clonal expansion, whereas multiple sclerosis had the least (lower than in healthy controls). Phylogenetic grouping assigned the repertoires of 18 of 34 multiple sclerosis patients to one related-CDR3 cluster, which constitutes a possible signature.

Synthesis of cDNA was accomplished via 5'RACE employing 10-nucleotide random UMIs. Each CDR3 protein gets one entry after TCRdb re-called the 5' RACE reads with MiXCR. Among 60,000 to 80,000 distinct CDR3 sequences, more than 4% were seen once, and the ten largest hold around 3.5%. The CDR3 totals 13 residues. V lost 4 bases to trimming and J lost 4 bases; unmatched junction nucleotides: 1. Per the germline V gene, CDR1 is MNHEY and CDR2 is SMNVEV (reference sequence). This clonotype was sampled from a woman between 50 and 59 years old with multiple sclerosis. This chain connects TRBV27 to TRBJ2-3; TRBD2 matches at 8 bases. Sequencing was performed on PBMCs. The CDR3 sequence is CASSWGLADTQYF. The CDR3, as DNA: TGTGCCAGCAGTTGGGGACTAGCAGATACGCAGTATTTT.